The 14 T cell receptor beta chains given below trace back to one sample, sequenced in a study of T cells in localized non-small cell lung cancer. Profiling relied on immunoSEQ multiplex PCR, and the TCRdb table lists in-frame clones only, not all of them. The data show roughly 34,000 clones, about nine tenths seen once. Sequenced here: peripheral blood, sampled before any cancer treatment. These receptors all come from a male donor at least 60 years old with stage III lung adenocarcinoma.

The chain couples TRBV6-1 to TRBJ1-1; D is uncertain. In germline, CDR1 is MNHNS, CDR2 SASEGT. V was clipped by 7 bases and J by 5 bases, with 17 bases between them. The CDR3 runs to 14 residues. The CDR3 is CASTREVLGTEAFF. The CDR3 nucleotides are TGTGCCAGCACCCGAGAGGTACTGGGAACTGAAGCTTTCTTT.

The gene calls are TRBV2 and TRBJ1-1; a weak D match, TRBD1 (5 bases). CDR3 length: 13 amino acids. The germline gives CDR1 SNHLY, CDR2 FYNNEI. With 7 bases removed from V and 1 base from J, the gap between germline ends came to 10 bases. The CDR3 nucleotides read TGTGCCAGCAAGGGGAATGAGAACACTGAAGCTTTCTTT. Its protein product is CASKGNENTEAFF.

This chain joins TRBV19 and TRBJ2-4; TRBD1 might be the D (6 bases). From germline, CDR1 is LNHDA and CDR2 SQIVND (reference sequence). The CDR3 extends over 16 amino acids. V was trimmed by 5 bases and J by 0 bases, leaving 14 bases between them. The CDR3, as DNA: TGTGCCAGTAGTCCCCGGACAGCCTTAGCCAAAAACATTCAGTACTTC. This sequence encodes CASSPRTALAKNIQYF.

This clone was recorded a few times. The chain joins TRBV29-1 to TRBJ1-2; maybe TRBD1 (6 bases). V gave up 0 bases and J gave up 2 bases, with 16 bases separating them. Germline V gives CDR1 SQVTM, CDR2 ANQGSEA. CDR3 length: 16 residues. The CDR3 loop reads CSVEDRRQVGNYGYTF. The CDR3 DNA reads as TGCAGCGTTGAAGACCGCAGACAGGTGGGAAACTATGGCTACACCTTC.

This rearrangement joins TRBV5-5 to TRBJ1-5; D might be TRBD1 (5 bases). The CDR3 has 16 amino acids. V was shortened by 2 bases and J by 0 bases, with 12 bases between the two germline ends. Looked up from germline, CDR1 is SGHKS and CDR2 is YYEKEE (reference sequence). CDR3 coding DNA: TGTGCCAGCAGCTTCAGCGGGGGAGATAGCAATCAGCCCCAGCATTTT. Amino acid sequence: CASSFSGGDSNQPQHF.

The V gene is TRBV5-1, the J gene TRBJ2-5; TRBD1 matches at 7 bases. V was pared by 3 bases and J by 5 bases, with 4 bases of the junction left unmatched. CDR1 SGHRS and CDR2 YFSETQ come from the germline V gene. CDR3 length: 13 amino acids. The CDR3 DNA follows: TGCGCCAGCAGCTCAGGGGGTCGGGAGACCCAGTACTTC. The encoded protein is CASSSGGRETQYF. Using reference TRBV5-1 and TRBJ2-5 for the parts outside the CDR3, the full variable domain is KAGVTQTPRYLIKTRGQQVTLSCSPISGHRSVSWYQQTPGQGLQFLFEYFSETQRNKGNFPGRFSGRQFSNSRSEMNVSTLELGDSALYLCASSSGGRETQYFGPGTRLLVL.

This chain uses TRBV20-1 with TRBJ1-2; D unclear. The CDR3 length is 11 residues. Trimming pared 1 base from V and 4 bases from J, leaving 4 bases between. CDR1 DFQATT and CDR2 SNEGSKA come from the germline V gene (reference sequence). CDR3 nucleotide sequence: TGCAGTGCTAGAGCCAGCTATGGCTACACCTTC. This gives the protein CSARASYGYTF.

The chain combines TRBV5-5 with TRBJ1-1, with D maybe TRBD1 (6 bases). Germline CDR1 reads SGHKS; CDR2 reads YYEKEE (reference sequence). This CDR3 region has 14 residues. Trimming cost V 3 bases and J 1 base, with 10 bases left between them. CDR3 in amino acids: CASSSQTGNTEAFF. CDR3 nucleotide sequence: TGTGCCAGCAGCTCTCAGACAGGGAACACTGAAGCTTTCTTT. Using reference TRBV5-5 and TRBJ1-1 for the parts outside the CDR3, the full variable domain is DAGVTQSPTHLIKTRGQQVTLRCSPISGHKSVSWYQQVLGQGPQFIFQYYEKEERGRGNFPDRFSARQFPNYSSELNVNALLLGDSALYLCASSSQTGNTEAFFGQGTRLTVV.

The gene calls are TRBV4-1 and TRBJ2-3; D could derive from TRBD1 or TRBD2 (5 bases each). The CDR3 runs to 15 residues. Per the germline V gene, CDR1 is MGHRA and CDR2 is YSYEKL. With 4 bases removed from V and 0 bases from J, the gap between germline ends came to 11 bases. In DNA, the CDR3 is TGCGCCAGCAGCCGCGCCGGGGCTAGCACAGATACGCAGTATTTT. It encodes CASSRAGASTDTQYF.

The chain links TRBV6-1 to TRBJ1-3; D unclear. Looked up from germline, CDR1 is MNHNS and CDR2 is SASEGT. Trimming removed 4 bases from V and 1 base from J, with 8 bases in between. The length of the CDR3 is 14 residues. The CDR3 bases are TGTGCCAGCAGTGGGTGGGGTTCTGGAAACACCATATATTTT. Translated: CASSGWGSGNTIYF.

The chain combines TRBV19 with TRBJ2-3, with 8 bases aligning to TRBD1. Germline values: CDR1 LNHDA, CDR2 SQIVND (reference sequence). With V trimmed by 3 bases and J by 1 base, 6 bases remained unmatched. The CDR3 length is 16 residues. The CDR3 protein is CASSILDRGGTDTQYF. Written as DNA, the CDR3 is TGTGCCAGTAGTATCCTCGACAGGGGAGGCACAGATACGCAGTATTTT.

The chain couples TRBV5-4 to TRBJ2-6, with D possibly being TRBD2 (6 bases). The V end lost 0 bases, the J end lost 2 bases, and 9 bases lay between the germline ends. The CDR3 is 16 amino acids. Per the germline V gene, CDR1 is SGHNT and CDR2 is YYREEE (reference sequence). The DNA for the CDR3 is TGTGCCAGCAGCTTGGAAGGAGGGGCTGGGGCCAACGTCCTGACTTTC. Protein product: CASSLEGGAGANVLTF. Filled out from reference TRBV5-4 and TRBJ2-6, the complete variable domain reads ETGVTQSPTHLIKTRGQQVTLRCSSQSGHNTVSWYQQALGQGPQFIFQYYREEENGRGNFPPRFSGLQFPNYSSELNVNALELDDSALYLCASSLEGGAGANVLTFGAGSRLTVL.

The V and J genes are TRBV11-2 and TRBJ2-7, with D possibly TRBD1 on 6 matching bases. The CDR3 has 14 residues. V shed 0 bases and J shed 3 bases, with 9 bases lying between them. The germline V gene has CDR1 SGHAT and CDR2 FQNNGV. The CDR3 region has the DNA TGTGCCAGCAGCTTAGAACAGGGAGTCTACGAGCAGTACTTC. It translates to CASSLEQGVYEQYF.

This sequence joins TRBV30 and TRBJ2-5; the D is unclear. Trimming shortened V by 5 bases and J by 1 base, and 11 bases separated the two germline ends. The germline V gene has CDR1 GTSNPN and CDR2 SVGIG (reference sequence). The CDR3 has 13 amino acids. In nucleotides, the CDR3 is TGTGCCTGGGCCGTTGGAACCCAAGAGACCCAGTACTTC. It encodes CAWAVGTQETQYF.